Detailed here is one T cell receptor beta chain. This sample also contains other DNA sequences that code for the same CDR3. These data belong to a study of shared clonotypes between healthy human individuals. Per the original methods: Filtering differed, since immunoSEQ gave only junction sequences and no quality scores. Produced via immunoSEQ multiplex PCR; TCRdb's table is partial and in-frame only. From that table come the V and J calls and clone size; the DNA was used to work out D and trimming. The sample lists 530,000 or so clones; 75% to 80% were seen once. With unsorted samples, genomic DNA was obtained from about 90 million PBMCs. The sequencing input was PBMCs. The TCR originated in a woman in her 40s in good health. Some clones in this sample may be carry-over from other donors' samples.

CDR3 sequence reads: CASSLAGYGYTF. The CDR3 nucleotides are TGTGCCAGCAGCTTAGCTGGGTATGGCTACACCTTC. The chain recombines TRBV7-9 with TRBJ1-2; D is unresolved. Deletions cut 0 bases from V and 5 bases from J, with 4 bases between. The CDR3 runs to 12 residues. CDR1 and CDR2 (germline): SEHNR, FQNEAQ (reference sequence).